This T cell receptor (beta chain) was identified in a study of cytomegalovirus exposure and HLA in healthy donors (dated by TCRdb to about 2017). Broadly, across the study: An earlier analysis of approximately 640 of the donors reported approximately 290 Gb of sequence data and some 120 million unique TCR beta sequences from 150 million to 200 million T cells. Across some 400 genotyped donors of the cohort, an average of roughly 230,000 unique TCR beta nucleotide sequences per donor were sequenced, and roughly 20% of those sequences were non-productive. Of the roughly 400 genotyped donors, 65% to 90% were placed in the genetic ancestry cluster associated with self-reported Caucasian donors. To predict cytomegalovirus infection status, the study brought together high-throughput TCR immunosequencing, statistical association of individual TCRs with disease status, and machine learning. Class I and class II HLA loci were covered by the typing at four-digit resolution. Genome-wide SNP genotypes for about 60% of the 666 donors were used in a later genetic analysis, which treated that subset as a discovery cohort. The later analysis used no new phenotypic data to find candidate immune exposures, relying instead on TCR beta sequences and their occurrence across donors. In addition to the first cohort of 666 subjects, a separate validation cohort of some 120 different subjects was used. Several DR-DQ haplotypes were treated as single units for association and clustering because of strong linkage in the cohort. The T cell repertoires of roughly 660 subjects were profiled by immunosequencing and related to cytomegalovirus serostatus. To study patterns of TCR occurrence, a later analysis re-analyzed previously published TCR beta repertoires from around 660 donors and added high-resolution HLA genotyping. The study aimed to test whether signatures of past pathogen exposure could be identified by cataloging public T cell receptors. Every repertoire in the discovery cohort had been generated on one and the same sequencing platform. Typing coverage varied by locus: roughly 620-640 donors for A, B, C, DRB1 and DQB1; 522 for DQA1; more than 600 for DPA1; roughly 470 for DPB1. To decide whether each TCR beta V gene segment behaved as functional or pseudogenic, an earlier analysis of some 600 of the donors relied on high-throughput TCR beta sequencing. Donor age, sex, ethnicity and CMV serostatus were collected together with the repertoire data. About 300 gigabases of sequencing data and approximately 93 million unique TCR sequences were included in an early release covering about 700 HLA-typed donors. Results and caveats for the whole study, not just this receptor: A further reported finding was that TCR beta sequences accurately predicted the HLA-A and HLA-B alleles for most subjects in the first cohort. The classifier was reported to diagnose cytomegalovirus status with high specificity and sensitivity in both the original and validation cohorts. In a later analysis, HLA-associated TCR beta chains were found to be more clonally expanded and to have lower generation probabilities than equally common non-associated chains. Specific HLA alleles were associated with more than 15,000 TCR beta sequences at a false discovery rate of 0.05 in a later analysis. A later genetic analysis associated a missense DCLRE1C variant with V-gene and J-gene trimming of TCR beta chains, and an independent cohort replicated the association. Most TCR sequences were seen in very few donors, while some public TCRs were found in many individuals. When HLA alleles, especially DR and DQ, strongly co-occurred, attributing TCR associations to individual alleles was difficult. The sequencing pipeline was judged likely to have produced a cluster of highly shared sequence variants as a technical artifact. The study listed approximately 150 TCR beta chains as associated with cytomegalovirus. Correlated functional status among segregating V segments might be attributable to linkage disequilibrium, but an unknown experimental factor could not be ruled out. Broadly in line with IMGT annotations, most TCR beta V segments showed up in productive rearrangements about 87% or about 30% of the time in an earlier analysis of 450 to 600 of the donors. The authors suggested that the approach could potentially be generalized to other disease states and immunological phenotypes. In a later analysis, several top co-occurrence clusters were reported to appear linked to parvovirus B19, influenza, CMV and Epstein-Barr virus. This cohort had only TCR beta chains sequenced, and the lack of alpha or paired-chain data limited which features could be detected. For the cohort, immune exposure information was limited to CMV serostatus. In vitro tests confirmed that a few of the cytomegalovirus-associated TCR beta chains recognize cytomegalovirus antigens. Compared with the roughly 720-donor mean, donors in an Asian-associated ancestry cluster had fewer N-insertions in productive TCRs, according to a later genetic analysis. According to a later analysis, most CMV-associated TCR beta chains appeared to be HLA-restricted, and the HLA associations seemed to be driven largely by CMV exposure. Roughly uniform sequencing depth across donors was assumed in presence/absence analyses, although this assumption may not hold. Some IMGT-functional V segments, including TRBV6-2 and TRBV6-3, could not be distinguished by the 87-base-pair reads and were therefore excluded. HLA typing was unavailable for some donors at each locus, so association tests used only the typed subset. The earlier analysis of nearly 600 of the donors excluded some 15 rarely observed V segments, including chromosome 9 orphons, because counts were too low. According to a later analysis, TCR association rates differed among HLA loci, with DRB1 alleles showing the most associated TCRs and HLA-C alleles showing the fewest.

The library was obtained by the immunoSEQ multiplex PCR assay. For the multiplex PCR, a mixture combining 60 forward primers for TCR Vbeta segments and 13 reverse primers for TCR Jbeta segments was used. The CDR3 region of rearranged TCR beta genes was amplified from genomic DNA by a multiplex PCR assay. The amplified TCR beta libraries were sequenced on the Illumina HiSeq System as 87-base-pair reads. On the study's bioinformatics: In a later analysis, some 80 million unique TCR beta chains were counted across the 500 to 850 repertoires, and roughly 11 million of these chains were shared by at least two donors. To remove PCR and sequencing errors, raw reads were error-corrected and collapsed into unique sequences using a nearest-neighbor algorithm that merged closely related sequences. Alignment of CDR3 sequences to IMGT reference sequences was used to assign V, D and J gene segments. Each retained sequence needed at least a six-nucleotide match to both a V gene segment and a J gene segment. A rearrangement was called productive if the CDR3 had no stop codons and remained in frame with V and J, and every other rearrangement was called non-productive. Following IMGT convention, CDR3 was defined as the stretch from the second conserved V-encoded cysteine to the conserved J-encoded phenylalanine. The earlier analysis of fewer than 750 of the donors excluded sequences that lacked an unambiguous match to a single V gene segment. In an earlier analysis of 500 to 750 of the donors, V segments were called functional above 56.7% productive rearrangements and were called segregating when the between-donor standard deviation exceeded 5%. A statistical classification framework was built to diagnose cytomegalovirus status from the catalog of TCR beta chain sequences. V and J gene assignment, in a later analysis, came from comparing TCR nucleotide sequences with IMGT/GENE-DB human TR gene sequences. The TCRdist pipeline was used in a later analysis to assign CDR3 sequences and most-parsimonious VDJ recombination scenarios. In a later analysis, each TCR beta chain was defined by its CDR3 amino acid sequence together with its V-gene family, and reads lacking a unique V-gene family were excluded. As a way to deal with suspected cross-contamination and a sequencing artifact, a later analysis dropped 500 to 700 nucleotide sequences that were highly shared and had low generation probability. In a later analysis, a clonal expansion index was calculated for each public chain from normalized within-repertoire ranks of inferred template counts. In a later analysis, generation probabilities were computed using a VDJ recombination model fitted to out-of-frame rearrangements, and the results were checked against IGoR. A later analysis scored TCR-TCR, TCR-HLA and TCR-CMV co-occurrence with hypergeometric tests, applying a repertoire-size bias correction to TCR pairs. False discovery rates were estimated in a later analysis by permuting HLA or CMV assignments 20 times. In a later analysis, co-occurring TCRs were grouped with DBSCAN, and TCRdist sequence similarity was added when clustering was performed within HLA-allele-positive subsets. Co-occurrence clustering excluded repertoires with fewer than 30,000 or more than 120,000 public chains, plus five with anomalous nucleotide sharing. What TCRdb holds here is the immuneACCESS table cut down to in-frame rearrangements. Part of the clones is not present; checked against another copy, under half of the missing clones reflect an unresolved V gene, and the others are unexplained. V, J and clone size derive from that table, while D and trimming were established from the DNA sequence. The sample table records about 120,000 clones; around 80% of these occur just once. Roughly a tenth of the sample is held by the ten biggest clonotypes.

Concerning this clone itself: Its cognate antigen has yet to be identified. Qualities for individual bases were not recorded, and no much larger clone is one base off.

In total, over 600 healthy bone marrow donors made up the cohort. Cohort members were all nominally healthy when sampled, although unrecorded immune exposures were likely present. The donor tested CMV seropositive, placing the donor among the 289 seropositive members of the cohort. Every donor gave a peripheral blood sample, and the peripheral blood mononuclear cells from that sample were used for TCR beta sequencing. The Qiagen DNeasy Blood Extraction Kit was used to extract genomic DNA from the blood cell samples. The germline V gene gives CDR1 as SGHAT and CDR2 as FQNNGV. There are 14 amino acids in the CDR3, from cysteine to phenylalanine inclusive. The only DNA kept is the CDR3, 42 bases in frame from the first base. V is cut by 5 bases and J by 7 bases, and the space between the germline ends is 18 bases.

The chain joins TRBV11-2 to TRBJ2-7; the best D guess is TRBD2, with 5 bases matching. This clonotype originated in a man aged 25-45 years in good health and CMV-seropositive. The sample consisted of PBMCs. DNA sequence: TGTGCCAGCAGCCCTTTGCCCCGGAGGCGGGAGCAGTACTTC. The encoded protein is CASSPLPRRREQYF.